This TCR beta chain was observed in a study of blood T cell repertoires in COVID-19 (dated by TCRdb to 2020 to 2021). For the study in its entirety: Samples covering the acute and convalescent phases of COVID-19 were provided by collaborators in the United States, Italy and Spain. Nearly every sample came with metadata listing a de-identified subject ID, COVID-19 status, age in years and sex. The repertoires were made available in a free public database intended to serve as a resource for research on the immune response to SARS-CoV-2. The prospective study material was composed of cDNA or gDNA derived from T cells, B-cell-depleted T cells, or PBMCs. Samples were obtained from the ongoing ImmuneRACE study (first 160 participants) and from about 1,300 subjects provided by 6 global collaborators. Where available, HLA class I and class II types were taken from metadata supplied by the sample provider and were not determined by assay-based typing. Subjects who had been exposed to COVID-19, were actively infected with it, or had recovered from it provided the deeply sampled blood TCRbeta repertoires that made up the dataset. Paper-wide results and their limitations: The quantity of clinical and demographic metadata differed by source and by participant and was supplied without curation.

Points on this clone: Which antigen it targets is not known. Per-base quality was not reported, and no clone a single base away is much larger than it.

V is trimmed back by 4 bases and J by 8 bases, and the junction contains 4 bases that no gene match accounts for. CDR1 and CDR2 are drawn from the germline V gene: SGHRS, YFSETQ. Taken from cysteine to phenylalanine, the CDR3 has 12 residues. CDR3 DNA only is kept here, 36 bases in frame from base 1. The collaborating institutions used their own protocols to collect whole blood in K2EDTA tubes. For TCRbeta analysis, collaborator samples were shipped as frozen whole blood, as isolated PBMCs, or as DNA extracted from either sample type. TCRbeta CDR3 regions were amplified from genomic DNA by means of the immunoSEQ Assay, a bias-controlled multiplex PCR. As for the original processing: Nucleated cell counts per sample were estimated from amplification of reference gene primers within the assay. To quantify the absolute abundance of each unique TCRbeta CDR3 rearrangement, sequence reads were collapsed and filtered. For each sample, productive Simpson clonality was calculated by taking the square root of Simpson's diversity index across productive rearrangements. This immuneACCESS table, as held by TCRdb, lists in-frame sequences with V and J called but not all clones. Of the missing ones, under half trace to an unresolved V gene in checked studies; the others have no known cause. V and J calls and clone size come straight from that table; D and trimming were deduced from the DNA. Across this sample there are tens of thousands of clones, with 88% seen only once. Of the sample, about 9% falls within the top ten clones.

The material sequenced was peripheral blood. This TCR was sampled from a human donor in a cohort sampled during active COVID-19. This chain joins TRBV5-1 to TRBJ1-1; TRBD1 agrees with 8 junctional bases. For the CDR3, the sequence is CASSPRTGEAFF. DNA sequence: TGCGCCAGCAGCCCAAGGACAGGGGAAGCTTTCTTT.